This entry lists 23 T cell receptor beta chains sequenced from one sample in a study of blood T cell repertoires in COVID-19 (TCRdb year 2020). The library was obtained by the immunoSEQ multiplex PCR assay. The source is immuneACCESS, and TCRdb retained only in-frame sequences with V and J called. Part of the clones is not carried over; for the studies checked, unresolved V genes explain less than half of this, and the remainder is unexplained. This sample gives under 100,000 clones in total; 89% of them show up just once. The ten largest clones represent about 9.1% of the sample. Sample: peripheral blood. Receptors were obtained from a man in his fifties with acute or convalescent COVID-19.

This clone has a single count. The J gene is TRBJ2-3, the V gene TRBV2; 8 nucleotides line up with TRBD2. J gave up 3 bases and V 7 bases, and 15 bases lay outside the gene matches. The CDR3 totals 17 residues. CDR1 is SNHLY and CDR2 is FYNNEI in the germline V gene. DNA for the CDR3: TGTGCCAGCACCGGGGGGGAGTGGGGCCCCAGGACAGATACGCAGTATTTT. Protein product: CASTGGEWGPRTDTQYF. The full variable domain, rest sourced from reference TRBV2 and TRBJ2-3, is EPEVTQTPSHQVTQMGQEVILRCVPISNHLYFYWYRQILGQKVEFLVSFYNNEISEKSEIFDDQFSVERPDGSNFTLKIRSTKLEDSAMYFCASTGGEWGPRTDTQYFGPGTRLTVL.

The chain carries TRBV2 and TRBJ1-6; TRBD1 agrees at 9 bases. Germline V gene sequence: CDR1 SNHLY, CDR2 FYNNEI. The CDR3 spans 15 residues. The trim removed 11 bases at V and 6 bases at J, leaving 11 bases unmatched. CDR3 region: CAGTGGGLLNSPLHF. The CDR3 region has the DNA TGTGCCGGCACAGGGGGCGGTCTTCTTAATTCACCCCTCCACTTT.

This clone has a single count. The rearrangement links TRBV6-5 to TRBJ1-3; D possibly corresponds to TRBD1 (6 bases). Trimming stripped 6 bases from V and 2 bases from J, with 14 bases between. The CDR3 extends over 15 amino acids. CDR1 and CDR2 from the germline V gene are MNHEY and SVGAGI. CDR3 residues: CASRTSTGPGNTIYF. CDR3 nucleotide sequence: TGTGCCAGCAGGACGTCGACAGGTCCTGGAAACACCATATATTTT.

This chain connects TRBV12-3 or TRBV12-4 to TRBJ1-6; possibly TRBD1 for D (5 bases). Trimming cost V 1 base and J 8 bases, with 6 bases left between them. The CDR3 loop spans 13 amino acids. CDR3 nucleotides: TGTGCCAGCAGTTTAGACAGGTATTCACCCCTCCACTTT. Its translation is CASSLDRYSPLHF.

The chain has TRBV20-1 and TRBJ2-7; possibly TRBD1 for D (7 bases). The ends were cut back, 3 bases at V and 0 bases at J, with 12 bases in the middle. This CDR3 region has 14 residues. From germline, CDR1 is DFQATT and CDR2 SNEGSKA (reference sequence). The CDR3 DNA reads TGCAGTGCTAGTTGGAGGGGGCGCTCCTACGAGCAGTACTTC. It translates to CSASWRGRSYEQYF.

The chain is built from TRBV30 and TRBJ1-1; 10 positions match TRBD1. Germline CDR1 is GTSNPN and CDR2 is SVGIG (reference sequence). There are 14 residues in the CDR3. The J segment lost 7 bases and the V segment lost 6 bases, leaving 11 bases of the junction unmatched. As DNA, the CDR3 is TGTGCCTGTAGGGGGGACAGGGGAACGGGTGAAGCTTTCTTT. Translated: CACRGDRGTGEAFF. Drawing the rest from reference TRBV30 and TRBJ1-1, the complete variable domain is SQTIHQWPATLVQPVGSPLSLECTVEGTSNPNLYWYRQAAGRGLQLLFYSVGIGQISSEVPQNLSASRPQDRQFILSSKKLLLSDSGFYLCACRGDRGTGEAFFGQGTRLTVV.

In its sample, this clone was seen a few times. The chain combines TRBV29-1 with TRBJ2-1, with unresolved D. Germline V gene sequence: CDR1 SQVTM, CDR2 ANQGSEA. The length of the CDR3 is 12 residues. The ends were cut back, 3 bases at V and 8 bases at J, with 11 bases in the middle. The CDR3 region has the DNA TGCAGCGTTGACTGGAGTTCGGATGAGCAGTTCTTC. This gives the protein CSVDWSSDEQFF.

The CDR3 DNA follows: TGTGCCAGCAGCTCCCAGGGTAGGAGTAACGAGCAGTACTTC. It codes for CASSSQGRSNEQYF. The chain links TRBV7-2 to TRBJ2-7; tentative D call: TRBD1 (5 bases). The CDR3 length is 14 residues. CDR1 and CDR2 from the germline V gene are SGHTA and FQGNSA. The V end lost 4 bases, the J end lost 5 bases, and 15 bases lay between the germline ends.

The chain combines TRBV3-1 (or the pseudogene TRBV3-2) with TRBJ1-1; 10 nucleotides align to TRBD1. Germline CDR1 LGHDT, CDR2 YNNKEL (reference sequence). The trim removed 4 bases at V and 2 bases at J, leaving 7 bases unmatched. This CDR3 has 16 residues. CDR3 protein: CASSPRTGGVNTEAFF. The CDR3 bases are TGTGCCAGCAGCCCTCGGACAGGGGGGGTTAACACTGAAGCTTTCTTT.

This chain connects TRBV7-9 to TRBJ1-3, with 12 bases fitting TRBD1. Germline CDR1 reads SEHNR; CDR2 reads FQNEAQ (reference sequence). CDR3 length equals 19 residues. V trimming: 4 bases; J trimming: 1 base; junction bases outside the gene matches: 11. The CDR3 loop is CASSSSGTGGGRSGNTIYF. In nucleotides, the CDR3 is TGTGCCAGCAGCTCCTCCGGGACAGGGGGCGGGAGATCTGGAAACACCATATATTTT.

J is TRBJ2-6 and V is TRBV2, with D unresolved. V was pared by 7 bases and J by 3 bases, with 10 bases between. This CDR3 has 14 residues. CDR1 SNHLY and CDR2 FYNNEI come from the germline V gene. CDR3 DNA sequence: TGTGCCAGCAAACTAAGTTTTGGGGCCAACGTCCTGACTTTC. Amino acid sequence: CASKLSFGANVLTF.

V is TRBV13 and J is TRBJ1-2, with D hard to call. Looked up from germline, CDR1 is PRHDT and CDR2 is FYEKMQ (reference sequence). The CDR3 is 13 amino acids. V was cut by 2 bases and J by 7 bases, with 11 bases left in between. CDR3 sequence reads: CASSLTPHTGYTF. For the CDR3, the DNA is TGTGCCAGCAGCTTAACACCTCATACTGGCTACACCTTC.

This clone counts as medium-sized (0.01 to 0.1%). The rearrangement uses TRBV7-9 and TRBJ2-5; D is perhaps TRBD1 (5 bases). Germline CDR1 reads SEHNR; CDR2 reads FQNEAQ (reference sequence). There are 15 residues in the CDR3. The ends were cut back, 5 bases at V and 5 bases at J, with 18 bases in the middle. This chain's CDR3 is CASSQGPGRDETQYF. The CDR3 nucleotides are TGTGCCAGCAGCCAAGGTCCGGGCAGGGATGAGACCCAGTACTTC.

V and J are TRBV30 and TRBJ1-5, with a possible D match to TRBD1 (6 bases). The length of the CDR3 is 13 residues. Trimming stripped 8 bases from V and 3 bases from J, with 14 bases between. CDR1 and CDR2 from the germline V gene are GTSNPN and SVGIG (reference sequence). The CDR3 is CAASGDDNQPQHF. The CDR3 coding sequence is TGTGCCGCGTCAGGGGACGACAATCAGCCCCAGCATTTT.

The chain joins TRBV10-3 to TRBJ2-3; 9 nucleotides align to TRBD1. CDR1 ENHRY and CDR2 SYGVKD come from the germline V gene. The ends lost 5 bases at V and 5 bases at J; junction bases unmatched: 5. The CDR3 is 14 amino acids. The chain's CDR3 is CAISRGQGIDTQYF. DNA for the CDR3: TGTGCCATCAGTCGGGGACAGGGTATAGATACGCAGTATTTT.

The DNA for the CDR3 is TGTGCCAGCGGACTCCGGCGGGGGGGAGGAGATACGCAGTATTTT. It encodes CASGLRRGGGDTQYF. The chain couples TRBV7-2 to TRBJ2-3, with 9 bases that match TRBD2. V shed 8 bases, J shed 5 bases, and the junction held 11 bases outside the gene matches. The CDR3 extends over 15 amino acids. In germline, CDR1 is SGHTA, CDR2 FQGNSA. The complete variable domain, with remaining parts taken from reference TRBV7-2 and TRBJ2-3, reads GAGVSQSPSNKVTEKGKDVELRCDPISGHTALYWYRQSLGQGLEFLIYFQGNSAPDKSGLPSDRFSAERTGGSVSTLTIQRTQQEDSAVYLCASGLRRGGGDTQYFGPGTRLTVL.

This clone was seen a few times. This chain connects TRBV19 to TRBJ2-1; weak D call: TRBD2 (6 bases). The germline V gene encodes CDR1 LNHDA and CDR2 SQIVND (reference sequence). Between the trimmed V and J ends, which lost 5 bases and 4 bases, there was a span of 18 bases. This CDR3 is built from 16 residues. The CDR3: CASSARRGAHYNEQFF. The CDR3 DNA is TGTGCCAGTAGTGCCCGGAGGGGCGCACATTACAATGAGCAGTTCTTC.

This clone was seen only a few times. The V call is TRBV28, the J call TRBJ1-4; the match to TRBD1 covers 9 bases. The CDR3 is made up of 13 amino acids. Per the germline V gene, CDR1 is MDHEN and CDR2 is SYDVKM. V dropped 9 bases and J dropped 8; count of bases not matched to a gene: 7. This chain's CDR3 is CASTGGSEEKLFF. DNA of the CDR3: TGTGCCAGTACAGGGGGCTCGGAGGAAAAACTGTTTTTT. The full variable domain, rest sourced from reference TRBV28 and TRBJ1-4, is DVKVTQSSRYLVKRTGEKVFLECVQDMDHENMFWYRQDPGLGLRLIYFSYDVKMKEKGDIPEGYSVSREKKERFSLILESASTNQTSMYLCASTGGSEEKLFFGSGTQLSVL.

This sequence joins TRBV9 and TRBJ1-2; no definite D call. The V end lost 0 bases, the J end lost 7 bases, and 13 bases lay between the germline ends. This CDR3 contains 14 residues. Germline V gene sequence: CDR1 SGDLS, CDR2 YYNGEE. CDR3 sequence reads: CASSVGPGAVGYTF. In DNA, the CDR3 is TGTGCCAGCAGCGTAGGCCCGGGTGCGGTTGGCTACACCTTC.

The V and J genes are TRBV30 and TRBJ1-2, with a tentative D call TRBD1 (6 bases). This CDR3 has 13 amino acids. The V and J ends lost 1 base and 5 bases respectively, with 11 bases between them. Germline V lookup: CDR1 GTSNPN, CDR2 SVGIG (reference sequence). The CDR3, as DNA: TGTGCCTGGAGTGGCCTCCAGGGGTATGGCTACACCTTC. This gives the protein CAWSGLQGYGYTF.

In its sample, this clone was seen a few times. The V call is TRBV30, the J call TRBJ1-6; D is unclear. The CDR3 is 13 amino acids. CDR1 and CDR2 (germline): GTSNPN, SVGIG (reference sequence). Trimming removed 5 bases from V and 6 bases from J, with 11 bases in between. CDR3 loop: CAWSAAANSPLHF. The DNA of the CDR3 is TGTGCCTGGTCTGCGGCAGCTAATTCACCCCTCCACTTT.

The V gene is TRBV7-6, the J gene TRBJ1-2; 7 bases fit TRBD1. The CDR3 runs to 15 residues. V lost 5 bases to trimming and J lost 3 bases; unmatched junction nucleotides: 9. Per the germline V gene, CDR1 is SGHVS and CDR2 is FNYEAQ. CDR3 nucleotides: TGTGCCAGCAGCCCCCAGAGGGGGCGGGACTATGGCTACACCTTC. Translated: CASSPQRGRDYGYTF.

V and J are TRBV29-1 and TRBJ1-2; TRBD1 is a possible D gene (5 bases). Trimming removed 4 bases from V and 1 base from J, with 13 bases in between. Looked up from germline, CDR1 is SQVTM and CDR2 is ANQGSEA. The CDR3 has 14 amino acids. The CDR3 DNA is TGCAGCGTTGCCAGGGCTGATTTTAACTATGGCTACACCTTC. This gives the protein CSVARADFNYGYTF.